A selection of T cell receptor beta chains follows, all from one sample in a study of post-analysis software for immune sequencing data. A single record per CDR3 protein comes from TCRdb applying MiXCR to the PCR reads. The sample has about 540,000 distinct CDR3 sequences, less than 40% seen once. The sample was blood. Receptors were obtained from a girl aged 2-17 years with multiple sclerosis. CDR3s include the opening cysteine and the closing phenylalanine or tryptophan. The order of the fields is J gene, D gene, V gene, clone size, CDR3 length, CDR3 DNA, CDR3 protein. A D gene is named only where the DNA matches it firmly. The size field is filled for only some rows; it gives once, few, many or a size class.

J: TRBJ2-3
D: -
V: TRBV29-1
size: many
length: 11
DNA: TGCAGCGTTGGGACCCTAGATACGCAGTATTTT
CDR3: CSVGTLDTQYF

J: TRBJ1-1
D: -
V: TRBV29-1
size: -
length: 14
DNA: TGCAGCGTTGGAAGGCTTGATGTGAACACTGAAGCTTTCTTT
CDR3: CSVGRLDVNTEAFF

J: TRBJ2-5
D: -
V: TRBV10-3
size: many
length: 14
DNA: TGTGCCATCAGGGGGACAGGTACTTGGCGGGAGCAGTACTTC
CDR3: CAIRGTGTWREQYF

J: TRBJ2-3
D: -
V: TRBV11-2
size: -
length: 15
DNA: TGTGCCAGCACCTCCGGGGAGTTGGGCACAGATACGCAGTATTTT
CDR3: CASTSGELGTDTQYF

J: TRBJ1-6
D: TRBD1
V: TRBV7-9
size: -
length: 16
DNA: TGTGCCAGCAGCTCAGGACAGGACTCCTATAATTCACCCCTCCACTTT
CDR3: CASSSGQDSYNSPLHF

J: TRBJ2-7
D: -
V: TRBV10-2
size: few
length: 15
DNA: TGCGCCAGCAGTGAGTCAACCGGGGCGACCTACGAGCAGTACTTC
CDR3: CASSESTGATYEQYF

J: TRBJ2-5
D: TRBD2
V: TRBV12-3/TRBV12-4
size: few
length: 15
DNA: TGTGCCAGCAGTTTGCTAGCGGGGAACCAAGAGACCCAGTACTTC
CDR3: CASSLLAGNQETQYF

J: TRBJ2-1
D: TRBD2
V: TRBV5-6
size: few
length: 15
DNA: TGTGCCAGCAGCCCAGCGGGGGGGCCGGACAATGAGCAGTTCTTC
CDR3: CASSPAGGPDNEQFF

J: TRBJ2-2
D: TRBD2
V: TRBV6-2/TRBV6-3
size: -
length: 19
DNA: TGTGCCAGCAGCCAAGAAGGACTAGCGGGGGGGTGGATCACCGGGGAGCTGTTTTTT
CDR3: CASSQEGLAGGWITGELFF

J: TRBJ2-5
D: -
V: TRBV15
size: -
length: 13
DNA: TGTGCCACCAGCACTGGGTACCAAGATACCCAGTACTTC
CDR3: CATSTGYQDTQYF

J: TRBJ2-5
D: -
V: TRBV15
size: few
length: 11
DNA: TGTGCCAGCGGGACTCTCGAGACCCAGTACTTC
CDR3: CASGTLETQYF

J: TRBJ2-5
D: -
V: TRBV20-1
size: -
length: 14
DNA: TGCAGTGCCCGACGGACATCGGGGAGTGAGGGGCAGTACTTC
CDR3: CSARRTSGSEGQYF

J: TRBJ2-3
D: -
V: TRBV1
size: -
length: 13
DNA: TGCACCAGCAGCCTCCCCGGTCCAGATACGCAGTATTTT
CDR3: CTSSLPGPDTQYF

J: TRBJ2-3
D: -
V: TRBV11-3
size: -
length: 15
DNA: TGTGCCAGCAGCTCTATTGGGGGGGCCGTAGATACGCAGTATTTT
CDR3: CASSSIGGAVDTQYF